This passage covers 28 T cell receptor beta chains from one sample sequenced in a study of blood T cells in healthy people across ages. PCR was performed a second time for about 6 to 12 cycles using a sample-barcoded 5' primer and a J-beta primer mix. TCRdb independently ran MiXCR on the 5' RACE reads; one entry per CDR3 protein. This repertoire shows around 1.5 million distinct CDR3 sequences, approximately 59% found once; its top ten account for 6.5% to 8%. Sequencing was carried out using blood. Source of these receptors: a man aged 18 to 29 in good health.

This clonotype has only a few counts. The chain links TRBV29-1 to TRBJ2-1; D remains ambiguous. CDR1 and CDR2 (germline): SQVTM, ANQGSEA. Trimming stripped 4 bases from V and 8 bases from J, with 12 bases between. The CDR3 length is 12 residues. Here the CDR3 DNA reads TGCAGCGTTGTTTTCAGTGAGTATGAGCAGTTCTTC. Translation gives CSVVFSEYEQFF.

The chain recombines TRBV2 with TRBJ2-1, with 7 bases that match TRBD1. Germline lookup yields CDR1 SNHLY and CDR2 FYNNEI. V lost 5 bases to trimming and J lost 10 bases; unmatched junction nucleotides: 5. CDR3 length: 12 residues. CDR3 region: CASSTDRVEQFF. The CDR3, as DNA: TGTGCCAGCAGTACCGACAGGGTCGAGCAGTTCTTC.

This chain links TRBV11-1 with TRBJ2-7; 7 nucleotides line up with TRBD2. Germline CDR1 is SGHAT and CDR2 is FQDESV (reference sequence). The CDR3 loop spans 21 amino acids. Trimming at V came to 3 bases and at J to 0 bases, leaving 23 bases not matched to a gene. CDR3 protein: CASSFPKSGGSKPQSSYEQYF. CDR3 bases: TGTGCCAGCAGCTTCCCTAAATCCGGGGGGTCTAAACCCCAAAGCTCCTACGAGCAGTACTTC.

This sequence joins TRBV4-1 and TRBJ1-3; D not certain. CDR3 length: 15 amino acids. V gave up 1 base and J gave up 2 bases, with 9 bases separating them. From germline, CDR1 is MGHRA and CDR2 YSYEKL. This CDR3 is CASSQGNNPGNTIYF. The CDR3 DNA follows: TGCGCCAGCAGCCAAGGGAACAACCCTGGAAACACCATATATTTT.

This clonotype was found a few times. The rearrangement uses TRBV6-6 and TRBJ1-6; 7 nucleotides match TRBD1. This CDR3 is 15 amino acids long. Germline assignment: CDR1 MNHNY and CDR2 SVGAGI (reference sequence). Trimming took 4 bases from V and 7 from J; bases not matched to a gene: 7. The CDR3: CASSSTRTGNSPLHF. The CDR3 region has the DNA TGTGCCAGCAGTTCTACAAGGACAGGCAATTCACCCCTCCACTTT.

The V call is TRBV5-6, the J call TRBJ1-6; 8 nucleotides align to TRBD1. Losses at the gene ends were 4 bases for V and 7 bases for J; bases not matched to a gene: 7. The CDR3 extends over 15 amino acids. CDR1 SGHDT and CDR2 YYEEEE come from the germline V gene. The CDR3 DNA reads TGTGCCAGCAGCCCCCAGGGGACAGGAAATTCACCCCTCCACTTT. Translation gives CASSPQGTGNSPLHF.

This clonotype has more than one count but fewer than ten. The rearrangement uses TRBV29-1 and TRBJ1-2; 7 bases align to TRBD1. CDR3 length: 14 residues. From germline, CDR1 is SQVTM and CDR2 ANQGSEA. J lost 0 bases, V lost 6 bases, and 7 bases had no gene match. CDR3: CSVEDRPSNYGYTF. The CDR3 nucleotides are TGCAGCGTAGAGGACAGGCCGTCTAACTATGGCTACACCTTC.

The J gene is TRBJ2-3, the V gene TRBV14; D may be TRBD1 (5 bases). V was shortened by 1 base and J by 4 bases, with 12 bases between the two germline ends. This CDR3 is built from 15 residues. Germline V gene data show CDR1 as SGHDN and CDR2 as FVKESK. The CDR3 is CASSQVGAGPDTQYF. The CDR3 DNA reads TGTGCCAGCAGCCAAGTTGGGGCAGGCCCAGATACGCAGTATTTT.

The genes are TRBV6-2 or TRBV6-3 and TRBJ2-1; 11 bases match TRBD2. J was trimmed by 7 bases and V by 6 bases; bases with no gene match: 11. CDR1 is MNHEY, CDR2 SVGEGT, per germline. The CDR3 length is 16 residues. The CDR3 DNA sequence: TGTGCCAGCAGAACCTTAGCGGGGGGGCCTCAGAATGAGCAGTTCTTC. Protein: CASRTLAGGPQNEQFF.

The chain carries TRBV29-1 and TRBJ2-3, with a weak D call TRBD2 (5 bases). The CDR3 is 12 amino acids. Germline V gene sequence: CDR1 SQVTM, CDR2 ANQGSEA. Between the trimmed V and J ends, which lost 5 bases and 5 bases, there was a span of 11 bases. The CDR3 DNA reads TGCAGCGTTCCGGGGATCAAAGATACGCAGTATTTT. It codes for CSVPGIKDTQYF.

J is TRBJ2-5 and V is TRBV6-5; a possible D gene is TRBD1 (6 bases). The ends were cut back, 0 bases at V and 4 bases at J, with 15 bases in the middle. The germline V gene has CDR1 MNHEY and CDR2 SVGAGI. CDR3 length: 16 residues. CDR3 residues: CASSYSGRGYGETQYF. CDR3 DNA sequence: TGTGCCAGCAGTTACTCGGGCAGGGGATATGGAGAGACCCAGTACTTC.

There are a few counts of this clonotype. The rearrangement joins TRBV7-9 to TRBJ2-5; TRBD2 is a possible D gene (5 bases). V lost 0 bases to trimming and J lost 5 bases, with 10 bases between them. The V gene's germline CDR1 is SEHNR and CDR2 FQNEAQ (reference sequence). The CDR3 is 14 amino acids. The CDR3 loop is CASSLADLGETQYF. Written as DNA, the CDR3 is TGTGCCAGCAGCTTAGCGGACTTGGGGGAGACCCAGTACTTC.

The V and J genes are TRBV7-6 and TRBJ2-1; 8 nucleotides line up with TRBD1. With V trimmed by 4 bases and J by 13 bases, 12 bases remained unmatched. This CDR3 region has 14 residues. Germline values: CDR1 SGHVS, CDR2 FNYEAQ. The CDR3 region is CASSSPPDRGTQFF. For the CDR3, the DNA is TGTGCCAGCAGCTCACCACCTGACAGGGGAACCCAGTTCTTC.

The CDR3 protein is CSARDQQRAGYEQYF. DNA of the CDR3: TGCAGTGCTAGAGATCAACAGCGGGCAGGCTACGAGCAGTACTTC. The chain is built from TRBV20-1 and TRBJ2-7; a possible D gene is TRBD2 (6 bases). Germline assignment: CDR1 DFQATT and CDR2 SNEGSKA (reference sequence). The length of the CDR3 is 15 residues. V was shortened by 0 bases and J by 3 bases, with 15 bases between the two germline ends.

This clonotype was seen a handful of times. The chain uses TRBV5-1 and TRBJ2-5; TRBD2 aligns across 13 bases. The CDR3 totals 16 residues. The germline V gene has CDR1 SGHRS and CDR2 YFSETQ. After removal of 2 bases from V and 7 bases from J, the junction contained 8 bases not matched to a gene. The CDR3 reads CASSFEGLAGQGTQYF. The CDR3 DNA follows: TGCGCCAGCAGCTTCGAGGGACTAGCGGGGCAGGGGACCCAGTACTTC.

This rearrangement joins TRBV27 to TRBJ2-5; possibly TRBD1 for D (5 bases). This CDR3 contains 14 residues. The germline V gene has CDR1 MNHEY and CDR2 SMNVEV (reference sequence). Trimming left V 3 bases short and J 0 bases short, with 8 bases between. The CDR3 DNA sequence: TGTGCCAGCAGTTTGTCCAGGGACCAAGAGACCCAGTACTTC. It translates to CASSLSRDQETQYF.

The J gene is TRBJ2-5, the V gene TRBV27; maybe TRBD2 (6 bases). V lost 2 bases and J lost 4, with 8 bases in between. Germline CDR1 and CDR2: MNHEY and SMNVEV (reference sequence). The CDR3 covers 13 residues. The CDR3 DNA reads as TGTGCCAGCAGTTTACACGGGAGAGAGACCCAGTACTTC. Its protein is CASSLHGRETQYF.

J is TRBJ2-5 and V is TRBV4-3; unclear D gene. V was trimmed by 0 bases and J by 11 bases, leaving 13 bases between them. The CDR3 loop spans 13 amino acids. Germline V CDR1 and CDR2: LGHNA, YSLEER. The CDR3 DNA follows: TGCGCCAGCAGCCAAGATCTATTAGATGAGCAGTACTTC. Translating gives CASSQDLLDEQYF.

This clonotype was found a few times. This CDR3 is missing its conserved last phenylalanine or tryptophan, likely due to a read error. J is TRBJ2-1 and V is TRBV29-1; possible D gene TRBD1, 6 bases. Germline assignment: CDR1 SQVTM and CDR2 ANQGSEA. This CDR3 is 14 amino acids long. Between the trimmed V and J ends, which lost 4 bases and 9 bases, there was a span of 19 bases. CDR3 in DNA: TGCAGCGTTGTTAGACCCTCACAGGGATCTGAGCAGTTCTCC. This encodes CSVVRPSQGSEQFS.

This clonotype is a singleton in its sample. The rearrangement links TRBV4-2 to TRBJ2-2; perhaps TRBD2 as D (6 bases). Trimming left V 4 bases short and J 4 bases short, with 13 bases between. The CDR3 has 15 residues. Germline CDR1 is LGHNA and CDR2 is YNFKEQ. The CDR3 sequence: CASSRSGRTTGELFF. CDR3 nucleotides: TGTGCCAGCAGCCGTAGCGGAAGAACCACCGGGGAGCTGTTTTTT.

The V and J genes are TRBV2 and TRBJ2-7, with D maybe TRBD1 (6 bases). CDR3 length: 12 amino acids. The germline V gene encodes CDR1 SNHLY and CDR2 FYNNEI. The ends were cut back, 4 bases at V and 5 bases at J, with 9 bases in the middle. The CDR3 DNA follows: TGTGCCAGCAGTGGACAGGTTGACGAGCAGTACTTC. It encodes CASSGQVDEQYF.

This clonotype was observed a few times. This sequence joins TRBV9 and TRBJ2-1; unclear D gene. Germline CDR1 is SGDLS and CDR2 is YYNGEE. Trimming took 6 bases from V and 7 from J, leaving 5 bases between them. The CDR3 covers 10 residues. The DNA of the CDR3 is TGTGCCAGCACCAGGAATGAGCAGTTCTTC. This translates into CASTRNEQFF.

The table lists this clonotype with a count of one. The chain has TRBV6-5 and TRBJ1-5; the D is unclear. Germline V gene sequence: CDR1 MNHEY, CDR2 SVGAGI. The CDR3 has 14 residues. V was trimmed by 3 bases and J by 2 bases, leaving 8 bases between them. Here the CDR3 reads CASSYRKGNQPQHF. The CDR3 DNA sequence: TGTGCCAGCAGTTATCGCAAGGGCAATCAGCCCCAGCATTTT.

The chain joins TRBV29-1 to TRBJ2-1; tentatively, D is TRBD2 (7 bases). TRBJ2-7 explains the end of the DNA better; the J call may be wrong. The germline CDR1 and CDR2 sequences are SQVTM and ANQGSEA. The CDR3 is 14 residues long. The CDR3 nucleotides are TGCAGCGTCGGTGGGGAGCGGGGACATAATGAGCAGTACTTC. This gives the protein CSVGGERGHNEQYF.

At least ten counts were recorded for this clonotype. This chain joins TRBV12-3 or TRBV12-4 and TRBJ2-1, with 8 bases fitting TRBD2. This CDR3 is 13 amino acids long. The trim removed 8 bases at V and 4 bases at J, leaving 4 bases unmatched. The CDR3 here is CASGLAGYNEQFF. CDR3 in DNA: TGTGCCAGCGGTCTAGCGGGTTACAATGAGCAGTTCTTC.

The V call is TRBV9, the J call TRBJ2-1; possibly TRBD2 for D (7 bases). The better agreement between TRBJ2-7 and the DNA end casts doubt on the J call. The V gene's germline CDR1 is SGDLS and CDR2 YYNGEE. The CDR3 runs to 15 residues. The CDR3 spells CASSGGGGVHNEQYF. In DNA form, the CDR3 reads TGTGCCAGCAGCGGCGGAGGGGGGGTCCACAATGAGCAGTACTTC.

This clonotype was seen a few times. The chain carries TRBV25-1 and TRBJ2-7; D is perhaps TRBD1 or TRBD2 (5 bases each). This CDR3 is built from 14 residues. Germline CDR1 and CDR2: MGHDK and SYGVNS. V was clipped by 3 bases and J by 4 bases, with 13 bases between them. In DNA form, the CDR3 reads TGTGCCAGCAGTGACGTGGGGGTAGAATACGAGCAGTACTTC. Translation gives CASSDVGVEYEQYF.

The rearrangement joins TRBV20-1 to TRBJ1-5; 8 bases map to TRBD1. The V and J ends lost 3 bases and 6 bases, in that order; junction bases with no gene match: 7. The length of the CDR3 is 14 residues. Germline assignment: CDR1 DFQATT and CDR2 SNEGSKA (reference sequence). The CDR3 DNA reads as TGCAGTGCTAGCCGGGGACAGGCAGGTCAGCCCCAGCATTTT. This codes for CSASRGQAGQPQHF.